These T cell receptor beta chains were read from a single sample in a study of OX40 agonist ivuxolimab in advanced cancers. Profiling relied on immunoSEQ multiplex PCR, and the TCRdb table lists in-frame clones only, not all of them. The data contain about 63,000 clones, 91% of them singletons. This specimen was CD4+ or CD8+ T cells sorted from blood, taken in a trial of the OX40 agonist ivuxolimab. These receptors all come from an adult with an advanced solid tumor such as melanoma, head and neck, liver or kidney cancer. CDR3s include the opening cysteine and the closing phenylalanine or tryptophan. The D gene is left open where the match is weak.

d_gene | j_gene | v_gene | CDR3nt | CDR3aa
. | TRBJ2-3 | TRBV23-1 | TGCGCCAGCACCCCAATCCAGGGAAGCACAGATACGCAGTATTTT | CASTPIQGSTDTQYF
. | TRBJ2-7 | TRBV27 | TGTGCCAGCAGTGGGCGGTCTCACGAGCAGTACTTC | CASSGRSHEQYF
TRBD1 | TRBJ1-5 | TRBV4-1 | TGCGCCAGCAGCCAGACGCAGGGGGTGCAGCCCCAGCATTTT | CASSQTQGVQPQHF
. | TRBJ1-2 | TRBV6-1 | TGTGCCAGCAGTGCCAATCGCGGAGCCGTTTGGGTAGGCTACACCTTC | CASSANRGAVWVGYTF
TRBD2 | TRBJ2-1 | TRBV7-3 | TGTGCCAGCAGCTTAACCCCTAGCGGATACAATGAGCAGTTCTTC | CASSLTPSGYNEQFF
TRBD1 | TRBJ2-1 | TRBV7-7 | TGTGCTAGCAGCTATCGCGAGGGGGCGCGGTACAATGAGCAGTTCTTC | CASSYREGARYNEQFF
. | TRBJ2-5 | TRBV7-2 | TGTGCCAGCAGCTTAGTTGCCGTCTCCCAAGAGACCCAGTACTTC | CASSLVAVSQETQYF
TRBD2 | TRBJ2-4 | TRBV5-1 | TGCGCCAGCAGCTTCTCTAGCGGGGGGCCCAATTCAGCCAAAAACATTCAGTACTTC | CASSFSSGGPNSAKNIQYF
. | TRBJ2-2 | TRBV27 | TGTGCCAGCAGTTTGTACTACACCGGGGAGCTGTTTTTT | CASSLYYTGELFF
. | TRBJ1-1 | TRBV25-1 | TGTGCCAGCAGTGAATTTGGGGAGGCCTTCACTGAAGCTTTCTTT | CASSEFGEAFTEAFF
. | TRBJ2-3 | TRBV5-1 | TGCGCCAGCAGCTTGGTTGGTGGTGTTGGAGATACGCAGTATTTT | CASSLVGGVGDTQYF
TRBD2 | TRBJ2-1 | TRBV6-5 | TGTGCCAGCAGTGGCACTAGCGGCCACTACAATGAGCAGTTCTTC | CASSGTSGHYNEQFF